These 21 T cell receptor beta chains share one sample of origin, sequenced in a study of shared clonotypes between healthy human individuals. The protocol was immunoSEQ multiplex PCR, while the TCRdb copy is restricted to in-frame clones and leaves out a portion. The repertoire holds approximately 2,200,000 clones, roughly 91% seen once, with about 1.5% in the top ten. Naive CD8 cells were CD45RO-negative, positively selected for CCR7, excluding terminally differentiated effector memory CD45RA+ cells. The sequencing sample was made of naive CD8+ T cells from PBMCs. The receptors originated from a man aged 18 to 30 in good health. Some clones in this sample may be carry-over from other donors' samples.

The rearrangement uses TRBV13 and TRBJ1-5, with 8 bases that match TRBD1. Per germline, CDR1 PRHDT and CDR2 FYEKMQ (reference sequence). The J segment lost 5 bases and the V segment lost 1 base, leaving 1 base of the junction unmatched. This CDR3 spans 14 amino acids. The CDR3 coding sequence is TGTGCCAGCAGCTTAGCAGGGGGCGATCAGCCCCAGCATTTT. Translated: CASSLAGGDQPQHF. Full variable domain (outside the CDR3, taken from reference TRBV13 and TRBJ1-5): AAGVIQSPRHLIKEKRETATLKCYPIPRHDTVYWYQQGPGQDPQFLISFYEKMQSDKGSIPDRFSAQQFSDYHSELNMSSLELGDSALYFCASSLAGGDQPQHFGDGTRLSIL.

The gene calls are TRBV9 and TRBJ2-5, with D possibly called TRBD1 or TRBD2 (7 bases each). The CDR3 runs to 15 residues. Trimming took off 3 bases at V and 1 base at J, with 13 bases between the two ends. Germline V CDR1 and CDR2: SGDLS, YYNGEE. Here the CDR3 reads CASSGGGGPQETQYF. DNA for the CDR3: TGTGCCAGCAGCGGGGGAGGGGGCCCCCAAGAGACCCAGTACTTC.

The rearrangement joins TRBV6-5 to TRBJ2-5; a possible D gene is TRBD2 (5 bases). Germline V CDR1 and CDR2: MNHEY, SVGAGI. The V gene lost 6 bases and the J gene lost 4 bases, with 15 bases spanning the gap. This CDR3 has 14 amino acids. DNA for the CDR3: TGTGCCAGCAGATCCAGGTTCGGGGTAGAGACCCAGTACTTC. It specifies CASRSRFGVETQYF.

V gene TRBV14 combines with J gene TRBJ1-3, with TRBD1 as a possible D gene (5 bases). The CDR3 is 16 residues long. Germline V CDR1 and CDR2: SGHDN, FVKESK. V was pared by 4 bases and J by 0 bases, with 13 bases between. DNA of the CDR3: TGTGCCAGCAGCCCCCGACAGTCTACCTCTGGAAACACCATATATTTT. Encoded protein: CASSPRQSTSGNTIYF. Drawing the rest from reference TRBV14 and TRBJ1-3, the complete variable domain is EAGVTQFPSHSVIEKGQTVTLRCDPISGHDNLYWYRRVMGKEIKFLLHFVKESKQDESGMPNNRFLAERTGGTYSTLKVQPAELEDSGVYFCASSPRQSTSGNTIYFGEGSWLTVV.

This clone has only one observation. V gene TRBV6-1 combines with J gene TRBJ1-1; tentatively, D is TRBD1 (6 bases). Between the trimmed V and J ends, which lost 2 bases and 3 bases, there was a span of 16 bases. CDR1 is MNHNS, CDR2 SASEGT, per germline. The length of the CDR3 is 16 residues. The CDR3 region has the DNA TGTGCCAGCAGTGAAATGGGGGCGGTAATGGACACTGAAGCTTTCTTT. This gives the protein CASSEMGAVMDTEAFF.

This sequence joins TRBV4-3 and TRBJ1-1; no clear D gene. The V gene lost 0 bases and the J gene lost 5 bases, with 19 bases spanning the gap. The CDR3 length is 17 residues. Germline V gene sequence: CDR1 LGHNA, CDR2 YSLEER. The CDR3 here is CASSQDREGPEGTEAFF. CDR3 DNA: TGCGCCAGCAGCCAAGATCGGGAAGGACCTGAAGGGACTGAAGCTTTCTTT.

The CDR3 region has the DNA TGTGCCAGCAGTTTAAGGTCAGGGGATAATACGCAGTATTTT. Protein sequence: CASSLRSGDNTQYF. The V gene is TRBV28, the J gene TRBJ2-3, with D tentatively TRBD1 (6 bases). Trimming stripped 2 bases from V and 7 bases from J, with 13 bases between. The CDR3 loop spans 14 amino acids. Germline CDR1 and CDR2: MDHEN and SYDVKM.

V is TRBV6-1 and J is TRBJ1-4; unclear D gene. CDR3 size: 14 residues. Germline-derived CDR1 and CDR2 are MNHNS and SASEGT. Trimming left V 1 base short and J 8 bases short, with 11 bases between. The CDR3 coding sequence is TGTGCCAGCAGTGAAGGAGGCGGGAGGGAAAAACTGTTTTTT. It codes for CASSEGGGREKLFF.

The chain employs TRBV29-1 and TRBJ1-5, with 7 bases that match TRBD1. This CDR3 is 14 amino acids long. The germline CDR1 and CDR2 sequences are SQVTM and ANQGSEA. J lost 5 bases, V lost 1 base, and 5 bases had no gene match. The DNA of the CDR3 is TGCAGCGTTGAAGGCAGGGGGGGTGATCAGCCCCAGCATTTT. Amino acid sequence: CSVEGRGGDQPQHF.

In this sample, this clone turned up once. V gene TRBV7-3 combines with J gene TRBJ2-3; the match to TRBD2 covers 8 bases. CDR1 is SGHTA, CDR2 FQGTGA, per germline. Trimming at V came to 5 bases and at J to 1 base, leaving 2 bases not matched to a gene. This CDR3 is built from 14 residues. In DNA, the CDR3 is TGTGCCAGCAGCCGGCGGGGGGGCACAGATACGCAGTATTTT. It codes for CASSRRGGTDTQYF.

V usage is TRBV14 and J usage is TRBJ2-7; the D gene is possibly TRBD1 (6 bases). Per the germline V gene, CDR1 is SGHDN and CDR2 is FVKESK. Trimming left V 1 base short and J 5 bases short, with 15 bases between. The CDR3 runs to 15 residues. In DNA form, the CDR3 reads TGTGCCAGCAGCCAAGGGGACACCTCATGGGACGAGCAGTACTTC. It yields the protein CASSQGDTSWDEQYF.

The chain links TRBV29-1 to TRBJ2-3; possibly TRBD2 for D (6 bases). Trimming stripped 4 bases from V and 5 bases from J, with 10 bases between. CDR1 and CDR2 (germline): SQVTM, ANQGSEA. The CDR3 runs to 12 residues. The CDR3 coding sequence is TGCAGCGTTGCGGGAGTTGAAGATACGCAGTATTTT. Protein product: CSVAGVEDTQYF.

Worth noting for this clone: This sample also contains other DNA sequences that code for the same CDR3. The chain couples TRBV7-3 to TRBJ2-1, with D perhaps matching TRBD2 (5 bases). CDR1 and CDR2 (germline): SGHTA, FQGTGA. This CDR3 has 13 amino acids. The V gene lost 4 bases and the J gene lost 7 bases, with 11 bases spanning the gap. The CDR3 region has the DNA TGTGCCAGCAGCTCGGATCGGGGTAATGAGCAGTTCTTC. This gives the protein CASSSDRGNEQFF.

The chain is built from TRBV7-9 and TRBJ1-1; 12 bases map to TRBD1. The CDR3 length is 16 residues. The V and J ends lost 6 bases and 1 base, in that order; junction bases with no gene match: 6. From germline, CDR1 is SEHNR and CDR2 FQNEAQ (reference sequence). CDR3 loop: CASRNRDRGPNTEAFF. Written as DNA, the CDR3 is TGTGCCAGCAGGAACCGGGACAGGGGGCCGAACACTGAAGCTTTCTTT.

The gene calls are TRBV5-1 and TRBJ1-2; D gene uncertain. There are 15 residues in the CDR3. Germline CDR1 and CDR2: SGHRS and YFSETQ. V lost 0 bases to trimming and J lost 1 base, with 10 bases between them. The DNA for the CDR3 is TGCGCCAGCAGCTTGGCGGAATTAAGTAACTATGGCTACACCTTC. Protein: CASSLAELSNYGYTF.

The chain employs TRBV28 and TRBJ2-3; maybe TRBD1 (6 bases). The CDR3 is 17 amino acids. CDR1 and CDR2 from the germline V gene are MDHEN and SYDVKM. Trimming pared 2 bases from V and 6 bases from J, leaving 21 bases between. The CDR3 sequence: CASSLPPDRRLKDTQYF. In DNA form, the CDR3 reads TGTGCCAGCAGTTTACCACCCGACAGGCGCCTTAAGGATACGCAGTATTTT.

The V call is TRBV11-2, the J call TRBJ2-4; D gene uncertain. V was cut by 3 bases and J by 0 bases, with 6 bases left in between. This CDR3 spans 14 amino acids. Germline V gene sequence: CDR1 SGHAT, CDR2 FQNNGV. CDR3 DNA: TGTGCCAGCAGCTTCCTGCGAGCCAAAAACATTCAGTACTTC. It yields the protein CASSFLRAKNIQYF. Drawing the rest from reference TRBV11-2 and TRBJ2-4, the complete variable domain is EAGVAQSPRYKIIEKRQSVAFWCNPISGHATLYWYQQILGQGPKLLIQFQNNGVVDDSQLPKDRFSAERLKGVDSTLKIQPAKLEDSAVYLCASSFLRAKNIQYFGAGTRLSVL.

The chain combines TRBV28 with TRBJ2-1, with TRBD2 matching 14 bases. Germline CDR1 is MDHEN and CDR2 is SYDVKM. V was clipped by 5 bases and J by 8 bases; unmatched bases: 11. The CDR3 totals 17 residues. The CDR3 spells CASSPRLAGGPFYEQFF. CDR3 sequence (DNA): TGTGCCAGCAGTCCTCGACTAGCGGGAGGGCCTTTCTATGAGCAGTTCTTC.

The rearrangement links TRBV9 to TRBJ1-2; D is possibly TRBD1 (5 bases). V lost 4 bases, J lost 4 bases, and 17 bases lay in between. This CDR3 has 15 residues. Germline CDR1 is SGDLS and CDR2 is YYNGEE. The CDR3 protein is CASSPRRTRGYGYTF. CDR3 nucleotides: TGTGCCAGCAGCCCAAGAAGGACAAGGGGCTATGGCTACACCTTC. Based on the CDR3 plus reference TRBV9 and TRBJ1-2, the full variable domain is DSGVTQTPKHLITATGQRVTLRCSPRSGDLSVYWYQQSLDQGLQFLIQYYNGEERAKGNILERFSAQQFPDLHSELNLSSLELGDSALYFCASSPRRTRGYGYTFGSGTRLTVV.

The CDR3 DNA reads as TGTGCCAGTACCCCGGACGGGGAAAAACTGTTTTTT. This translates into CASTPDGEKLFF. The chain employs TRBV19 and TRBJ1-4; D ambiguous. Trimming removed 7 bases at V and 8 bases at J, with 11 bases between. Per the germline V gene, CDR1 is LNHDA and CDR2 is SQIVND (reference sequence). The CDR3 sequence is 12 residues long. Using reference TRBV19 and TRBJ1-4 for the parts outside the CDR3, the full variable domain is DGGITQSPKYLFRKEGQNVTLSCEQNLNHDAMYWYRQDPGQGLRLIYYSQIVNDFQKGDIAEGYSVSREKKESFPLTVTSAQKNPTAFYLCASTPDGEKLFFGSGTQLSVL.

The genes are TRBV28 and TRBJ2-7; D gene unclear. The V end was cut by 5 bases, the J end by 2 bases, with 16 bases between. The CDR3 totals 15 residues. The germline CDR1 and CDR2 sequences are MDHEN and SYDVKM. CDR3 coding DNA: TGTGCCAGCAGTCCCCCGGGCTCAAGGGCCTACGAGCAGTACTTC. Translation gives CASSPPGSRAYEQYF. The full variable domain, completed using reference TRBV28 and TRBJ2-7, is DVKVTQSSRYLVKRTGEKVFLECVQDMDHENMFWYRQDPGLGLRLIYFSYDVKMKEKGDIPEGYSVSREKKERFSLILESASTNQTSMYLCASSPPGSRAYEQYFGPGTRLTVT.